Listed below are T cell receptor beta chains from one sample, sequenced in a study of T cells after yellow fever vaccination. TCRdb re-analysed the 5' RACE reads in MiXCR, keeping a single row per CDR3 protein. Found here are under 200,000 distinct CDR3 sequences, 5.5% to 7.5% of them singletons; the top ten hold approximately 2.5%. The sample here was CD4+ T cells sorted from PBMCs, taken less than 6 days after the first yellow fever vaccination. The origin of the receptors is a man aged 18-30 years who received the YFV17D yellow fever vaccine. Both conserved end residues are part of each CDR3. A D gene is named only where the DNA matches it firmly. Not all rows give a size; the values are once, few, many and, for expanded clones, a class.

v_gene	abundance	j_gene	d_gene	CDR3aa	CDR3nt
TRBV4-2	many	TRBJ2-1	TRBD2	CASSPPGTSGGAYNEQFF	TGTGCCAGCAGCCCTCCCGGGACTAGCGGGGGGGCCTACAATGAGCAGTTCTTC
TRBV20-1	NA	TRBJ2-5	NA	CSARGDSRETQYF	TGCAGTGCTAGAGGAGACTCCCGGGAGACCCAGTACTTC
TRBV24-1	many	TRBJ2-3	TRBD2	CATSDGGGPDTQYF	TGTGCCACCAGTGACGGGGGGGGGCCAGATACGCAGTATTTT
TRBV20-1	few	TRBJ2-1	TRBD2	CSARDWRGGPHNEQFF	TGCAGTGCTAGAGACTGGCGGGGGGGCCCCCACAATGAGCAGTTCTTC
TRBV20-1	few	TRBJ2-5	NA	CSASLGRQETQYF	TGCAGTGCCAGTTTAGGCAGACAAGAGACCCAGTACTTC
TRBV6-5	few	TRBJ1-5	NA	CASSSRGPQSNQPQHF	TGTGCCAGCAGTTCTAGAGGTCCCCAAAGCAATCAGCCCCAGCATTTT
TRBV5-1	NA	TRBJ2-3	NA	CASSLWQGSTDTQYF	TGCGCCAGCAGCTTGTGGCAGGGGTCCACAGATACGCAGTATTTT
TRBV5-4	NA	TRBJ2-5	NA	CASSTRTARVGETQYF	TGTGCCAGCAGCACTCGGACTGCCAGGGTTGGAGAGACCCAGTACTTC
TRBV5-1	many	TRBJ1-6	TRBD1	CASSDRTGKSPLHF	TGCGCCAGCAGCGATCGGACAGGGAAATCACCCCTCCACTTT
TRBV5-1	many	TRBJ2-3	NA	CASSFARGQADTQYF	TGCGCCAGCAGCTTCGCGCGGGGCCAGGCGGATACGCAGTATTTT
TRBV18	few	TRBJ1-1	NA	CASSPRDTEAFF	TGTGCCAGCTCGCCCAGGGACACTGAAGCTTTCTTT
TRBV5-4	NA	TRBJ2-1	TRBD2	CASSLSGGVSYNEQFF	TGTGCCAGCAGCCTTAGCGGGGGGGTCTCCTACAATGAGCAGTTCTTC
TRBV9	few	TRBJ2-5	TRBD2	CASSPGGANVETQYF	TGTGCCAGCAGCCCCGGGGGGGCCAATGTGGAGACCCAGTACTTC
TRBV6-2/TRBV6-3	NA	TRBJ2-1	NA	CASSYEIRDLKTNEQFF	TGTGCCAGCAGTTACGAAATTCGGGACCTAAAGACCAATGAGCAGTTCTTC
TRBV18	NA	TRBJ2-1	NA	CASSRIPNLEYNEQFF	TGTGCCAGCTCTCGAATCCCAAACTTGGAATACAATGAGCAGTTCTTC
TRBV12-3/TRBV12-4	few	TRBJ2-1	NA	CASRPVLAGPNEQFF	TGTGCCAGCAGACCTGTTCTGGCAGGACCCAATGAGCAGTTCTTC
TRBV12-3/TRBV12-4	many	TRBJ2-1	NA	CASSLTRSYNEQFF	TGTGCCAGCAGTCTCACCCGCTCCTACAATGAGCAGTTCTTC
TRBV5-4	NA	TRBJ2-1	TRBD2	CASSTGTSGDFEQFF	TGTGCCAGCAGCACCGGGACTAGCGGGGACTTCGAGCAGTTCTTC
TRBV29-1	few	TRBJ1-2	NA	CSVEYRGRLKYGYTF	TGCAGCGTTGAATATAGGGGAAGGCTAAAATATGGCTACACCTTC
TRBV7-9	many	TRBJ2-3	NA	CASSLDGAKDTQYF	TGTGCCAGCAGCTTAGATGGGGCGAAAGATACGCAGTATTTT
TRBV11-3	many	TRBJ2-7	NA	CASSLGPGKQYF	TGTGCCAGCAGCTTAGGTCCGGGAAAGCAGTACTTC
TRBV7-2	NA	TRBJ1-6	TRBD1	CASRNDRGLWNSPLHF	TGTGCCAGCAGAAATGACAGGGGGCTCTGGAATTCACCCCTCCACTTT
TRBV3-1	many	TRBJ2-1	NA	CASSQDEYNNEQFF	TGTGCCAGCAGCCAAGATGAGTACAACAATGAGCAGTTCTTC
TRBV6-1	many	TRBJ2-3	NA	CASSELRGSSTDTQYF	TGTGCCAGCAGTGAACTTAGGGGGTCCAGCACAGATACGCAGTATTTT
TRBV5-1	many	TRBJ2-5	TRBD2	CASSLVTSGGETQYF	TGCGCCAGCAGCTTGGTGACTAGCGGGGGTGAGACCCAGTACTTC
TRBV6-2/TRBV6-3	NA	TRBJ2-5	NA	CASSYILETQYF	TGTGCCAGCAGTTATATTCTGGAGACCCAGTACTTC
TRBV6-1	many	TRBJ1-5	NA	CASSGRLNQPQHF	TGTGCCAGCAGTGGACGGCTTAATCAGCCCCAGCATTTT
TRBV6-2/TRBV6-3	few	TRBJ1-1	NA	CASRTPQENTEAFF	TGTGCCAGCAGAACACCTCAAGAGAACACTGAAGCTTTCTTT
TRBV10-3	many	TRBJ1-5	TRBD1	CAISSGGGQPQHF	TGTGCCATCAGTTCAGGGGGCGGTCAGCCCCAGCATTTT
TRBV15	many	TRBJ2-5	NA	CAKPRGLQYQETQYF	TGTGCCAAACCCCGGGGTTTGCAGTACCAAGAGACCCAGTACTTC
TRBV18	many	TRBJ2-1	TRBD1	CASSPSGQFYNEQFF	TGTGCCAGCTCACCCTCGGGACAGTTTTACAATGAGCAGTTCTTC
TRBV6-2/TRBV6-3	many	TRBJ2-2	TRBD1	CASSERTGRTGELFF	TGTGCCAGCAGTGAGAGGACAGGACGGACCGGGGAGCTGTTTTTT
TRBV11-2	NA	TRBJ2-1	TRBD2	CASSLRTSGTELNEQFF	TGTGCCAGCAGCTTACGGACTAGCGGGACGGAGTTAAATGAGCAGTTCTTC
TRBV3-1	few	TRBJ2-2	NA	CASRTGTGELFF	TGTGCCAGCAGGACGGGCACCGGGGAGCTGTTTTTT
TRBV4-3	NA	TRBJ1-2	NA	CASSQGWRDYGYTF	TGCGCCAGCAGCCAAGGGTGGAGGGACTATGGCTACACCTTC
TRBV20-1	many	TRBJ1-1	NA	CSASDSGAGGTEAFF	TGCAGTGCTAGCGATTCAGGGGCGGGAGGCACTGAAGCTTTCTTT
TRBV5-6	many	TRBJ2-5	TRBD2	CASSLASGGRETQYF	TGTGCCAGCAGCTTGGCTAGCGGGGGTCGAGAGACCCAGTACTTC
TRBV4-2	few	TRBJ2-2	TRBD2	CASSQDQGGRAGELFF	TGTGCCAGCAGCCAAGATCAGGGTGGGAGGGCCGGGGAGCTGTTTTTT
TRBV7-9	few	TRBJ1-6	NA	CASNQTGGNNSPLHF	TGTGCCAGCAATCAGACGGGGGGAAATAATTCACCCCTCCACTTT
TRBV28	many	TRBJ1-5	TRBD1	CASSSLDRGYQPQHF	TGTGCCAGCAGTTCCCTAGACAGGGGTTATCAGCCCCAGCATTTT